Presented here are 3 T cell receptor beta chains from one specimen sequenced in a study of blood T cell repertoires in COVID-19 (dated by TCRdb to between 2020 and 2021). Libraries were built with the immunoSEQ multiplex PCR assay. TCRdb holds this immuneACCESS table with in-frame rearrangements only. Some clones are missing; in checked studies, unresolved V genes explain under half, and the rest has no known cause. The sample profile shows approximately 250,000 clones; 86% of them were found once. Over 8% of the sample belongs to the ten largest clones. Input material: peripheral blood. The receptor source for this set is a man aged 35 to 55 with active or convalescent COVID-19.

The genes are TRBV2 and TRBJ2-7; TRBD1 agrees at 7 bases. Losses at the gene ends were 2 bases for V and 2 bases for J; bases not matched to a gene: 6. Germline values: CDR1 SNHLY, CDR2 FYNNEI. This CDR3 region has 15 residues. The CDR3, as DNA: TGTGCCAGCAGTGAACTTCAGGGGGTGACCTACGAGCAGTACTTC. It codes for CASSELQGVTYEQYF.

The V call is TRBV10-2, the J call TRBJ1-5; TRBD1 matches at 7 bases. V was clipped by 7 bases and J by 5 bases; unmatched bases: 5. Germline CDR1 reads WSHSY; CDR2 reads SAAADI. The CDR3 covers 13 residues. CDR3 sequence (DNA): TGCGCCAGCAAGGTAGGGGGCGATCAGCCCCAGCATTTT. Amino acid sequence: CASKVGGDQPQHF.

The genes are TRBV10-3 and TRBJ2-7; D is perhaps TRBD1 (5 bases). Germline values: CDR1 ENHRY, CDR2 SYGVKD. The V and J ends lost 6 bases and 3 bases respectively, with 18 bases between them. CDR3 length: 15 amino acids. This CDR3 reads CAISDIQTALYEQYF. DNA for the CDR3: TGTGCCATCAGCGATATTCAGACAGCGCTCTACGAGCAGTACTTC.